This T cell receptor beta chain was found in a study of T cell responses to AZD1222 COVID-19 vaccine. Points from the study as a whole: Baseline seropositivity characterized only six or seven AZD1222 recipients. Per reports, nearly half of all spike-specific TCRs target regions that are unmutated in variants. All repertoire sampling was performed exclusively after the peak T cell response.

Researchers grouped second doses given at about 4 or about 12 weeks into one pool. About this clone itself: What it recognizes is unknown.

Only in-frame clones appear in the TCRdb table, and some are missing; sequencing was by immunoSEQ multiplex PCR. The sample includes around 170,000 clones, around 88% of them seen just once. Per the germline V gene, CDR1 is SGHVS and CDR2 is FNYEAQ. This CDR3 has 14 residues. Deletions cut 5 bases from V and 1 base from J, with 11 bases between. The source material was peripheral blood, sampled 28 days after the second AZD1222 dose. The V gene is TRBV7-6, the J gene TRBJ2-5; weak D call: TRBD1 (6 bases). This receptor was obtained from an adult who received the AZD1222 COVID-19 vaccine. The CDR3 reads CASSPGQTQETQYF. DNA of the CDR3: TGTGCCAGCAGCCCTGGACAGACCCAAGAGACCCAGTACTTC.